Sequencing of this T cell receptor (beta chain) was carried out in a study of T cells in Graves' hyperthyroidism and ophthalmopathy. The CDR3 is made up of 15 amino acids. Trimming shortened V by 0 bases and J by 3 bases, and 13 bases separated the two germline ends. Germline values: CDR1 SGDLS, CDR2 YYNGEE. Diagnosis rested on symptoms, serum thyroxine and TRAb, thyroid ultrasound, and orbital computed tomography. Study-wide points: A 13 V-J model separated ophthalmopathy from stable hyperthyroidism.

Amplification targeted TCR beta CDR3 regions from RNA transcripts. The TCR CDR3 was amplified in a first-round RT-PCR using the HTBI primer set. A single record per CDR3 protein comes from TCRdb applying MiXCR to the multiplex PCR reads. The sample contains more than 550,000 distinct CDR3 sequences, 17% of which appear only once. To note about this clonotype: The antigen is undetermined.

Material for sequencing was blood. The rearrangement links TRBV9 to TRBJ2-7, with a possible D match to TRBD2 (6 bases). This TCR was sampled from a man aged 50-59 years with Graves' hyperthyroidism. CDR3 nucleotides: TGTGCCAGCAGCGTAGGGGCTAGCGCCTTCTACGAGCAGTACTTC. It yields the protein CASSVGASAFYEQYF.